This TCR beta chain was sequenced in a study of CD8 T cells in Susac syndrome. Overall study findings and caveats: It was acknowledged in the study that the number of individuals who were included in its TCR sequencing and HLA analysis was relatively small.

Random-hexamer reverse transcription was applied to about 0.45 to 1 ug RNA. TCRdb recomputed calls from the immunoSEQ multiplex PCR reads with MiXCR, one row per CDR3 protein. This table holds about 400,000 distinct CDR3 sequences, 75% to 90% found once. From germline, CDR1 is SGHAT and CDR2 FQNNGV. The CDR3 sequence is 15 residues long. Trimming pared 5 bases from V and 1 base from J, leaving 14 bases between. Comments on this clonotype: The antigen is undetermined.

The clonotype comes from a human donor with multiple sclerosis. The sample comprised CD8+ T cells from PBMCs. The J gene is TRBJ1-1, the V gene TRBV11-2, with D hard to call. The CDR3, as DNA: TGTGCCAGCAGCCAATCCCGGGGTAAGAACACTGAAGCTTTCTTT. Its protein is CASSQSRGKNTEAFF.